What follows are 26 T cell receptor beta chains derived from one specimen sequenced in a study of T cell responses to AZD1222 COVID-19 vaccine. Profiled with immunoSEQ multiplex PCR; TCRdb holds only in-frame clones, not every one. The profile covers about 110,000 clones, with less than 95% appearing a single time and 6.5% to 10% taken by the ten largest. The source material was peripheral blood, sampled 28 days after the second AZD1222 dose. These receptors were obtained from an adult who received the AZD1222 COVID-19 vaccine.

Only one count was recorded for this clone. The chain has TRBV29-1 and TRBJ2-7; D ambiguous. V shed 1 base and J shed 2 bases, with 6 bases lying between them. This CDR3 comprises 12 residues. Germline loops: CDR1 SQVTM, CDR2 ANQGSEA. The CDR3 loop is CSVEGRTYEQYF. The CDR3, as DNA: TGCAGCGTTGAAGGTCGGACCTACGAGCAGTACTTC.

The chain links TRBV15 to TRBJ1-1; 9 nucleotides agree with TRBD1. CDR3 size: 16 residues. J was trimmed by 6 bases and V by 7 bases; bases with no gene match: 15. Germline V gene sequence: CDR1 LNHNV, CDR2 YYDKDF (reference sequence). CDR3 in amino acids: CATTQGAPARLAEAFF. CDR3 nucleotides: TGTGCCACCACACAGGGGGCCCCAGCGAGGTTGGCTGAAGCTTTCTTT.

CDR3 bases: TGCGCCAGCAGCTTGGGATTTAATTGGGGGTCCTACAATGAGCAGTTCTTC. It is translated as CASSLGFNWGSYNEQFF. The chain recombines TRBV5-1 with TRBJ2-1; D tentatively fits TRBD1 or TRBD2 (5 bases each). This CDR3 region has 17 residues. Germline lookup yields CDR1 SGHRS and CDR2 YFSETQ. V was shortened by 0 bases and J by 1 base, with 14 bases between the two germline ends. Filled out from reference TRBV5-1 and TRBJ2-1, the complete variable domain reads KAGVTQTPRYLIKTRGQQVTLSCSPISGHRSVSWYQQTPGQGLQFLFEYFSETQRNKGNFPGRFSGRQFSNSRSEMNVSTLELGDSALYLCASSLGFNWGSYNEQFFGPGTRLTVL.

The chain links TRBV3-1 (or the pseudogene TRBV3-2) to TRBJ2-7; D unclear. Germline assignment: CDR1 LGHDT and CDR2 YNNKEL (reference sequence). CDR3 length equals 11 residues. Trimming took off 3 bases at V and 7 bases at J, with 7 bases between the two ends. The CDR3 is CASSQAGEQYF. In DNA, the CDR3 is TGTGCCAGCAGCCAGGCCGGGGAGCAGTACTTC.

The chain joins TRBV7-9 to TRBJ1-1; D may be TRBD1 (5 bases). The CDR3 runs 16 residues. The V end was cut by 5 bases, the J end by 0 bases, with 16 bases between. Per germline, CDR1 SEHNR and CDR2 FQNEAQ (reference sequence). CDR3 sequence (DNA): TGTGCCAGCAGCCCCCCCGGTCTGGGGCTGAACACTGAAGCTTTCTTT. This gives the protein CASSPPGLGLNTEAFF. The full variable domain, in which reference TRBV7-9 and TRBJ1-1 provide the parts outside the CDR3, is DTGVSQNPRHKITKRGQNVTFRCDPISEHNRLYWYRQTLGQGPEFLTYFQNEAQLEKSRLLSDRFSAERPKGSFSTLEIQRTEQGDSAMYLCASSPPGLGLNTEAFFGQGTRLTVV.

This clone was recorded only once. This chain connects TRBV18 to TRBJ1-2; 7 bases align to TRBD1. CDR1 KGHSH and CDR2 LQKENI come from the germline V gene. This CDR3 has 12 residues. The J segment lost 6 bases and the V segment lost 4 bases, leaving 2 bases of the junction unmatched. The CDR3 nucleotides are TGTGCCAGCTCACGCCAGGGGGATGGCTACACCTTC. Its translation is CASSRQGDGYTF.

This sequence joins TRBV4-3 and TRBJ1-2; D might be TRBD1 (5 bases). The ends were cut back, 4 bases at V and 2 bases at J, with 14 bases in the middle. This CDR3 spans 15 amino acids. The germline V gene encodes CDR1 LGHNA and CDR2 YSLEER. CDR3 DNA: TGCGCCAGCAGCCCCGATAGGACAACAAACTATGGCTACACCTTC. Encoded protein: CASSPDRTTNYGYTF.

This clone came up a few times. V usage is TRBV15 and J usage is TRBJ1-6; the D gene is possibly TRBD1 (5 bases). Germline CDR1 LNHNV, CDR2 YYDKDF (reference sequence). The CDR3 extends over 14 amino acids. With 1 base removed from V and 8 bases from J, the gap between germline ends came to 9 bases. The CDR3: CATSRGDDDSPLHF. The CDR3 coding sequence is TGTGCCACCAGCAGAGGGGACGACGATTCACCCCTCCACTTT.

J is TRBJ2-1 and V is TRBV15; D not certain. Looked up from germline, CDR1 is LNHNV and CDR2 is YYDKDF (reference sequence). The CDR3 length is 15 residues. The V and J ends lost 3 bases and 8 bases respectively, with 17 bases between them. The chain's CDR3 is CATSSRMGPGDEQFF. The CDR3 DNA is TGTGCCACCAGCAGTCGAATGGGCCCTGGGGATGAGCAGTTCTTC.

CDR3 residues: CASSDGQGGNSPLHF. In nucleotides, the CDR3 is TGTGCCAGCAGTGACGGACAGGGTGGTAATTCACCCCTCCACTTT. This chain joins TRBV2 and TRBJ1-6; 8 bases line up with TRBD1. Germline loops: CDR1 SNHLY, CDR2 FYNNEI. V lost 3 bases, J lost 6 bases, and 4 bases stayed unmatched. This CDR3 is 15 amino acids long.

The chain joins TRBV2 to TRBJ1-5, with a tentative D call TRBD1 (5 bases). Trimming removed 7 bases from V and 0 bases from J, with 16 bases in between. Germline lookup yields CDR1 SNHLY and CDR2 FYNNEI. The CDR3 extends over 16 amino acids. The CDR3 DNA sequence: TGTGCCAGCATGAGGGACGGGGGAAATAGCAATCAGCCCCAGCATTTT. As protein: CASMRDGGNSNQPQHF.

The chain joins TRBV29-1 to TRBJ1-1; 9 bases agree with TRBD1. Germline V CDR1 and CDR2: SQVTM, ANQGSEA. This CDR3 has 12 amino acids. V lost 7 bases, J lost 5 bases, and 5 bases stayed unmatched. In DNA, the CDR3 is TGCAGCGCCGACAGGGGGGGAACTGAAGCTTTCTTT. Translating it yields CSADRGGTEAFF.

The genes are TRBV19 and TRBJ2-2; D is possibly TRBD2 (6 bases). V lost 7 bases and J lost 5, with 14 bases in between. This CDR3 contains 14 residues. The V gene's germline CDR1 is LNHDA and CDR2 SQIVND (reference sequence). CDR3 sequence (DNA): TGTGCCAGTACGGGGGTCAGGGCGACCGGGGAGCTGTTTTTT. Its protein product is CASTGVRATGELFF.

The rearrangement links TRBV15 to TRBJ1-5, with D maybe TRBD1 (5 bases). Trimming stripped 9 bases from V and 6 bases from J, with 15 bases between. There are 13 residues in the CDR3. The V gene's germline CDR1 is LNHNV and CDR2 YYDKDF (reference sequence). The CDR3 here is CATQHGASQPQHF. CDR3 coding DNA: TGTGCCACTCAGCACGGGGCGAGTCAGCCCCAGCATTTT.

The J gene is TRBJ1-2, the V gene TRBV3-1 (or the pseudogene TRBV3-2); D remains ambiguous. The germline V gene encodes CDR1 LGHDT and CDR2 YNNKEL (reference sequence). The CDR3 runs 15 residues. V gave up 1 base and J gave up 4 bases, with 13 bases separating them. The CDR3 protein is CASSQGSGVGYGYTF. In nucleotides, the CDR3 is TGTGCCAGCAGCCAAGGATCTGGGGTCGGCTATGGCTACACCTTC.

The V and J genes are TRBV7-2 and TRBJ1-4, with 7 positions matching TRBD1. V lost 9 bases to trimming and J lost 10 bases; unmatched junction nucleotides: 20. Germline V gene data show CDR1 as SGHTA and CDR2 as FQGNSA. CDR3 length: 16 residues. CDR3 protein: CASETGTITAGGKLFF. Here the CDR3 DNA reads TGTGCCAGTGAGACAGGGACAATAACTGCCGGGGGAAAACTGTTTTTT. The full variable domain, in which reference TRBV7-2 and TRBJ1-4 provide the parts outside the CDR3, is GAGVSQSPSNKVTEKGKDVELRCDPISGHTALYWYRQSLGQGLEFLIYFQGNSAPDKSGLPSDRFSAERTGGSVSTLTIQRTQQEDSAVYLCASETGTITAGGKLFFGSGTQLSVL.

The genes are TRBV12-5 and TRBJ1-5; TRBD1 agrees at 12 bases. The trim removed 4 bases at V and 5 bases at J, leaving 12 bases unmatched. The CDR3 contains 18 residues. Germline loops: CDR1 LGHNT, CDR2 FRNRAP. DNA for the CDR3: TGTGCTAGTGGTTACGCTCCGGGACAGGGGGCAAGTTATCAGCCCCAGCATTTT. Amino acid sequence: CASGYAPGQGASYQPQHF.

CDR3 nucleotide sequence: TGTGCCAGTACCCCCCCTGGGAGGTCCTACGAGCAGTACTTC. Protein product: CASTPPGRSYEQYF. The V and J genes are TRBV19 and TRBJ2-7; D is possibly TRBD2 (6 bases). The CDR3 consists of 14 residues. Germline CDR1 reads LNHDA; CDR2 reads SQIVND (reference sequence). Trimming took off 7 bases at V and 1 base at J, with 14 bases between the two ends.

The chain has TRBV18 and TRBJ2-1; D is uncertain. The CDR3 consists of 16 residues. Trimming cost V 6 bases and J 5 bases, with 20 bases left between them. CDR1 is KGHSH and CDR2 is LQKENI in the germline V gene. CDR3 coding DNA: TGTGCCAGCTCTCAAATGACTGAACTGCTCCACAATGAGCAGTTCTTC. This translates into CASSQMTELLHNEQFF. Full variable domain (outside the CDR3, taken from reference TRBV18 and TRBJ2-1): NAGVMQNPRHLVRRRGQEARLRCSPMKGHSHVYWYRQLPEEGLKFMVYLQKENIIDESGMPKERFSAEFPKEGPSILRIQQVVRGDSAAYFCASSQMTELLHNEQFFGPGTRLTVL.

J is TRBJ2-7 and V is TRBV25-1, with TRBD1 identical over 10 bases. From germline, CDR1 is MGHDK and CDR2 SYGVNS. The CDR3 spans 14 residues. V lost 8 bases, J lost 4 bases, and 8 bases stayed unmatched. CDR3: CASGGDRGIYEQYF. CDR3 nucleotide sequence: TGTGCCAGCGGGGGGGACAGGGGCATTTACGAGCAGTACTTC.

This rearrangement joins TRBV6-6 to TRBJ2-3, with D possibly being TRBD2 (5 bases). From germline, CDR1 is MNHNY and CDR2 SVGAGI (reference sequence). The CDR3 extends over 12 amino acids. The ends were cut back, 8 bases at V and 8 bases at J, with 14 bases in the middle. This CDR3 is CASSTTHSTQYF. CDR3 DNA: TGTGCCAGCTCGACTACCCACTCTACGCAGTATTTT.

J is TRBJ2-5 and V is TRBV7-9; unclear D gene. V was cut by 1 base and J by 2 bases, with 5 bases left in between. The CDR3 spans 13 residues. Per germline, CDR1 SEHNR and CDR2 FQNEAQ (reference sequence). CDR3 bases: TGTGCCAGCAGCTTAGGGTATCAAGAGACCCAGTACTTC. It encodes CASSLGYQETQYF.

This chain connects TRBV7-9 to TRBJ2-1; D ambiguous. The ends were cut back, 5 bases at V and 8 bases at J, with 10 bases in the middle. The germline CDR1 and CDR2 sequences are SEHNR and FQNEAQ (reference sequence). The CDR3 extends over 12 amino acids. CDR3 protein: CASSPTRYEQFF. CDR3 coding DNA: TGTGCCAGCAGCCCCACGAGGTATGAGCAGTTCTTC.

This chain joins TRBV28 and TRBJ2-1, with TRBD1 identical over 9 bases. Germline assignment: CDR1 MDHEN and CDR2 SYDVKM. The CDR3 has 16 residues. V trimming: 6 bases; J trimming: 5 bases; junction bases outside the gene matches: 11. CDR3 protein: CASSPWAGQGHNEQFF. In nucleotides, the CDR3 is TGTGCCAGCAGCCCGTGGGCGGGACAGGGTCACAATGAGCAGTTCTTC.

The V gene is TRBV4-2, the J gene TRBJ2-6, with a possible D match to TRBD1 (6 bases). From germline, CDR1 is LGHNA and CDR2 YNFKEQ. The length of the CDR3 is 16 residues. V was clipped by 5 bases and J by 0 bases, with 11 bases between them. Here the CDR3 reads CASSGATGSGANVLTF. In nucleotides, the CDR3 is TGTGCCAGCAGCGGCGCGACAGGCTCTGGGGCCAACGTCCTGACTTTC.

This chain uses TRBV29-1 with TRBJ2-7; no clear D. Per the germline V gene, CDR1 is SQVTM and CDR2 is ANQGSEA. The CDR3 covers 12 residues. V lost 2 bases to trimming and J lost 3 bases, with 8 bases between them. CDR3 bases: TGCAGCGTTGAATTGGTTAGCTACGAGCAGTACTTC. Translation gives CSVELVSYEQYF.